These 15 T cell receptor beta chains share one sample of origin, sequenced in a study of CD8 T cells in Susac syndrome. The RNA input was about 0.5 to 1 ug, and it was reverse transcribed with random hexamers. TCRdb independently ran MiXCR on the immunoSEQ multiplex PCR reads; one entry per CDR3 protein. The sample holds a few hundred thousand distinct CDR3 sequences, roughly 85% seen once. The sequencing sample was made of CD8+ T cells from PBMCs. These receptors were obtained from a human donor with multiple sclerosis.

The rearrangement joins TRBV6-2 or TRBV6-3 to TRBJ1-2; possible D gene TRBD1, 5 bases. This CDR3 spans 15 amino acids. V lost 6 bases to trimming and J lost 4 bases, with 18 bases between them. Germline V gives CDR1 MNHEY, CDR2 SVGEGT. CDR3: CASSPGTIGSYGYTF. The CDR3 DNA reads TGTGCCAGCAGCCCTGGGACGATAGGGTCCTATGGCTACACCTTC.

The chain is built from TRBV7-8 and TRBJ2-7, with D unresolved. V gave up 3 bases and J gave up 1 base, with 10 bases separating them. The CDR3 is 14 amino acids. Germline V lookup: CDR1 SGHVS, CDR2 FQNEAQ. CDR3 loop: CASSLYGPSYEQYF. The CDR3 DNA reads TGTGCCAGCAGCTTGTACGGGCCTTCCTACGAGCAGTACTTC.

This clonotype appeared a single time. The gene calls are TRBV7-9 and TRBJ2-7; D unresolved. The V gene lost 5 bases and the J gene lost 7 bases, with 18 bases spanning the gap. The length of the CDR3 is 14 residues. Germline CDR1 SEHNR, CDR2 FQNEAQ (reference sequence). CDR3 amino acids: CASSILLAAAEQYF. CDR3 DNA sequence: TGTGCCAGCAGCATCCTTCTGGCCGCCGCGGAGCAGTACTTC. The complete variable domain, with remaining parts taken from reference TRBV7-9 and TRBJ2-7, reads DTGVSQNPRHKITKRGQNVTFRCDPISEHNRLYWYRQTLGQGPEFLTYFQNEAQLEKSRLLSDRFSAERPKGSFSTLEIQRTEQGDSAMYLCASSILLAAAEQYFGPGTRLTVT.

The CDR3 region has the DNA TGTGCCAGCAGCGTAGAGGGTTCCCCATACGAGCAGTACTTC. Translated, it gives CASSVEGSPYEQYF. The genes are TRBV9 and TRBJ2-7; D call uncertain. Germline values: CDR1 SGDLS, CDR2 YYNGEE. The V and J ends lost 0 bases and 4 bases respectively, with 11 bases between them. The CDR3 is 14 residues long.

This chain joins TRBV27 and TRBJ2-1, with 7 bases aligning to TRBD2. This CDR3 is 16 amino acids long. Trimming removed 7 bases from V and 2 bases from J; junction bases left unmatched: 11. Germline loops: CDR1 MNHEY, CDR2 SMNVEV (reference sequence). The CDR3 sequence is CASTGLGPLTYNEQFF. For the CDR3, the DNA is TGTGCCAGCACCGGACTAGGGCCTCTAACCTACAATGAGCAGTTCTTC.

This chain joins TRBV5-4 and TRBJ2-7; unclear D gene. The CDR3 extends over 15 amino acids. Germline-derived CDR1 and CDR2 are SGHNT and YYREEE (reference sequence). V gave up 4 bases and J gave up 3 bases, with 17 bases separating them. The CDR3: CASSRSAGVDYEQYF. The CDR3 DNA is TGTGCCAGCAGCAGATCGGCTGGGGTAGACTACGAGCAGTACTTC.

This chain connects TRBV27 to TRBJ2-1; no reliable D call. The V end was cut by 3 bases, the J end by 2 bases, with 17 bases between. The CDR3 is 17 residues long. CDR1 and CDR2 from the germline V gene are MNHEY and SMNVEV (reference sequence). Here the CDR3 DNA reads TGTGCCAGCAGTTTTGGTTACGGGCCTTCACCCTACAATGAGCAGTTCTTC. It is translated as CASSFGYGPSPYNEQFF.

This chain joins TRBV15 and TRBJ1-3; D is ambiguous. Trimming removed 1 base from V and 4 bases from J, with 8 bases in between. The germline V gene has CDR1 LNHNV and CDR2 YYDKDF (reference sequence). The CDR3 consists of 14 residues. CDR3 protein: CATSRVEGGNTIYF. DNA of the CDR3: TGTGCCACCAGCAGAGTCGAGGGAGGAAACACCATATATTTT.

This clonotype has just a few counts. J is TRBJ2-5 and V is TRBV3-1; D call uncertain. Per the germline V gene, CDR1 is LGHDT and CDR2 is YNNKEL (reference sequence). The CDR3 runs 12 residues. V was cut by 0 bases and J by 12 bases, with 11 bases left in between. CDR3 region: CASSQDRTPEYF. DNA for the CDR3: TGTGCCAGCAGCCAAGATCGAACCCCTGAGTACTTC.

The gene calls are TRBV20-1 and TRBJ2-7, with 15 bases aligning to TRBD2. This CDR3 has 21 residues. The V segment lost 2 bases and the J segment 3 bases; nucleotides outside the gene matches: 20. Looked up from germline, CDR1 is DFQATT and CDR2 is SNEGSKA (reference sequence). The CDR3 loop is CSARHGLAGGREPSTIYEQYF. In DNA form, the CDR3 reads TGCAGTGCTAGACATGGACTAGCGGGAGGGAGGGAGCCTAGCACCATCTACGAGCAGTACTTC.

This chain joins TRBV6-5 and TRBJ2-1; 9 positions match TRBD2. The CDR3 is made up of 16 amino acids. The germline V gene encodes CDR1 MNHEY and CDR2 SVGAGI. After removal of 6 bases from V and 4 bases from J, the junction contained 10 bases not matched to a gene. CDR3 DNA sequence: TGTGCCAGCAGCTTTCTCCCTAGCGGGGCGTACAATGAGCAGTTCTTC. Its protein is CASSFLPSGAYNEQFF.

The chain couples TRBV19 to TRBJ2-1, with TRBD2 matching over 9 bases. The germline V gene has CDR1 LNHDA and CDR2 SQIVND (reference sequence). The CDR3 length is 15 residues. J gave up 8 bases and V 8 bases, and 13 bases lay outside the gene matches. This CDR3 is CASEVGGRAVDEQFF. Here the CDR3 DNA reads TGTGCCAGTGAGGTAGGCGGGAGGGCGGTAGATGAGCAGTTCTTC.

The CDR3 DNA sequence: TGTGCCAGCAGCTTAGGACCCGGGACGGTGGGTGAGCAGTTCTTC. It specifies CASSLGPGTVGEQFF. The chain uses TRBV5-4 and TRBJ2-1; D is possibly TRBD1 or TRBD2 (5 bases each). The germline CDR1 and CDR2 sequences are SGHNT and YYREEE (reference sequence). The CDR3 runs to 15 residues. Trimming left V 2 bases short and J 9 bases short, with 18 bases between.

V and J are TRBV6-2 or TRBV6-3 and TRBJ2-7; no clear D gene. The CDR3 runs to 16 residues. The V and J ends lost 0 bases and 9 bases respectively, with 21 bases between them. Germline assignment: CDR1 MNHEY and CDR2 SVGEGT. The CDR3 nucleotides read TGTGCCAGCAGTTACTCCCACGGCGACGATGAATGGGGGCAGTACTTC. Residues: CASSYSHGDDEWGQYF.

This clonotype is a singleton in its sample. The chain couples TRBV6-2 or TRBV6-3 to TRBJ2-7, with D unresolved. The CDR3 totals 14 residues. Trimming removed 4 bases from V and 2 bases from J, with 12 bases in between. In germline, CDR1 is MNHEY, CDR2 SVGEGT. CDR3 nucleotides: TGTGCCAGCAGTTCCCCCAACAGAGCCTACGAGCAGTACTTC. Translating gives CASSSPNRAYEQYF.